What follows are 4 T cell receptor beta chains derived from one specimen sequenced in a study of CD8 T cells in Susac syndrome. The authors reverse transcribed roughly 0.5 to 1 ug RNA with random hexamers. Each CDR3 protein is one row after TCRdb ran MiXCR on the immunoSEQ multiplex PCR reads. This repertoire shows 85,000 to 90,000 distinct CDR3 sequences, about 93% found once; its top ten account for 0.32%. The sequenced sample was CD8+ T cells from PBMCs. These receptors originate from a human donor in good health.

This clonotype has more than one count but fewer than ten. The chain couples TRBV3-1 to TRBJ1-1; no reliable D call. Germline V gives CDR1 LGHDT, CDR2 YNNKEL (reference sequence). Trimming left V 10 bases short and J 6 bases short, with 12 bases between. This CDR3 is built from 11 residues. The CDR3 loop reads CAISGGAEAFF. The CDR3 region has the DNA TGTGCCATCTCGGGTGGGGCTGAAGCTTTCTTT. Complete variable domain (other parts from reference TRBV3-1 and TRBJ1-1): DTAVSQTPKYLVTQMGNDKSIKCEQNLGHDTMYWYKQDSKKFLKIMFSYNNKELIINETVPNRFSPKSPDKAHLNLHINSLELGDSAVYFCAISGGAEAFFGQGTRLTVV.

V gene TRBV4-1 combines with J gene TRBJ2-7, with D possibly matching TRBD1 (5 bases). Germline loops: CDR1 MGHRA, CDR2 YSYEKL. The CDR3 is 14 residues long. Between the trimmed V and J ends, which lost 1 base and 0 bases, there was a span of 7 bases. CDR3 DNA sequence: TGCGCCAGCAGCCAAGGACAGCACTCCTACGAGCAGTACTTC. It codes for CASSQGQHSYEQYF.

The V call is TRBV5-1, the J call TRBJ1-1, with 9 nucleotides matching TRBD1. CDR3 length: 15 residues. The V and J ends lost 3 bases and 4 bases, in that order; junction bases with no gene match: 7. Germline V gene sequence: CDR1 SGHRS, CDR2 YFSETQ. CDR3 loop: CASSYGTGSATEAFF. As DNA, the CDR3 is TGCGCCAGCAGCTACGGGACAGGGTCCGCCACTGAAGCTTTCTTT.

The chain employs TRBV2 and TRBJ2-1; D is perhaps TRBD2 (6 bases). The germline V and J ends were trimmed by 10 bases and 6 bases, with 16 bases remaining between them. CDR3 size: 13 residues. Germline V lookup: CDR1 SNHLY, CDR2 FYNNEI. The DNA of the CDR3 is TGTGCCACTATTTCGGGACTCTCCAATGAGCAGTTCTTC. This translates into CATISGLSNEQFF.